This T cell receptor beta chain was documented in a study of blood T cell repertoires in COVID-19. The overall study: The origin of the acute and convalescent COVID-19 samples was the United States, Italy and Spain. PBMCs, B-cell-depleted T cells, or T cells provided the cDNA or gDNA that made up the material.

In germline, CDR1 is SGDLS, CDR2 YYNGEE. CDR3 length equals 14 residues. V dropped 2 bases and J dropped 0 bases, with 7 bases sitting between them. Source study methods: Reference gene primer amplification gave nucleated cell count estimates. Sequencing used immunoSEQ multiplex PCR; TCRdb keeps in-frame clones, though not all of them. For V, J and clone size, that table is used; D and trimming come from the DNA. The data contain about 73,000 clones, around 67% of them singletons. The source material was peripheral blood. The genes are TRBV9 and TRBJ2-3, with D hard to call. This clonotype was sampled from a man in his 60s with acute or convalescent COVID-19. The CDR3 region has the DNA TGTGCCAGCAGCGTGCGTTCTAGCACAGATACGCAGTATTTT. Protein sequence: CASSVRSSTDTQYF.